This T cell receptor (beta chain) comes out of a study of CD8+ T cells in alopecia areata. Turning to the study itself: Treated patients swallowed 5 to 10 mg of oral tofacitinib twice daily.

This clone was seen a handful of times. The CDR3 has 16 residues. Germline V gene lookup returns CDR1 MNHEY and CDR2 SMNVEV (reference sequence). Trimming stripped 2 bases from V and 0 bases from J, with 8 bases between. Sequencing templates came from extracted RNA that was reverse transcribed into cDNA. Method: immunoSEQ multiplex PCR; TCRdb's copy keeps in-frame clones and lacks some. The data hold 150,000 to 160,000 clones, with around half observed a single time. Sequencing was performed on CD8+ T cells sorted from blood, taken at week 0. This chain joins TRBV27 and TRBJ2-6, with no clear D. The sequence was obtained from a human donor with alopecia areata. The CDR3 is CASSLVSSSGANVLTF. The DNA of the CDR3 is TGTGCCAGCAGTTTAGTTTCTTCCTCTGGGGCCAACGTCCTGACTTTC.